This T cell receptor beta chain derives from a study of T cells in Graves' hyperthyroidism and ophthalmopathy. Only a few counts were recorded for this clonotype. TCR beta CDR3 region amplification was performed from RNA transcripts. Carried out on the TCR CDR3, a first-round RT-PCR used the HTBI primer set. MiXCR, applied by TCRdb to the multiplex PCR reads, yields one record per CDR3 protein. The sample holds about 540,000 distinct CDR3 sequences, about 43% seen once. Germline lookup yields CDR1 SGHTA and CDR2 FQGNSA. This CDR3 region has 13 residues. V lost 5 bases and J lost 5, with 12 bases in between.

This chain joins TRBV7-2 and TRBJ1-2; D unclear. This TCR was recovered from a woman in her late teens or twenties with Graves' hyperthyroidism. The sample was peripheral blood or thyroid tissue (not recorded which). CDR3 DNA: TGTGCCAGCAGCGGTCCCGGTGTTTATGGCTACACCTTC. This encodes CASSGPGVYGYTF.